A selection of T cell receptor beta chains follows, all from one sample in a study of T cell changes during pregnancy in multiple sclerosis. The table came from immunoSEQ multiplex PCR; TCRdb's copy has only in-frame clones and leaves some out. The data hold over 25,000 clones, with roughly nine tenths observed a single time. Here the sequenced sample was CD8+ T cells from peripheral blood mononuclear cells, taken before pregnancy. The receptors here all came from a female donor with multiple sclerosis, enrolled in a pregnancy study. The CDR3 runs from the conserved cysteine through the conserved F or W. A D gene is named only where the DNA matches it firmly. For some rows the clone size is stated as once, few or many, or as a class when expanded; others skip it.

TGTGCCAGCAGCCAACGGGACTCTGGGGCCAACGTCCTGACTTTC CASSQRDSGANVLTF . . TRBJ2-6 TRBV4-2
TGTGCCAGCAGCCCGGACAGGGGAGACTATGGCTACACCTTC CASSPDRGDYGYTF TRBD1 . TRBJ1-2 TRBV13
TGTGCCAGCAGCACCCTCGGGACAGGGGGCTGGGCAGATACGCAGTATTTT CASSTLGTGGWADTQYF TRBD1 . TRBJ2-3 TRBV2
TGTGCCATCTGGGACACGGTAGCGGGGACCAACCCGAACACCGGGGAGCTGTTTTTT CAIWDTVAGTNPNTGELFF TRBD2 . TRBJ2-2 TRBV10-3
TGTGCCAGCAGCTTAGAGGGTTATGGCAGGGCTGACACTGAAGCTTTCTTT CASSLEGYGRADTEAFF . . TRBJ1-1 TRBV7-8
TGCGCCAGCAGCTTGGATGACTATAACTATGGCTACACCTTC CASSLDDYNYGYTF . . TRBJ1-2 TRBV5-1
TGTGCCAGCAGTGACGGCAGGGGGCCCTACAATGAGCAGTTCTTC CASSDGRGPYNEQFF TRBD1 . TRBJ2-1 TRBV6-4
TGCGCCAGCAGCAACCGACAGGCCTCACGGGCAGATACGCAGTATTTT CASSNRQASRADTQYF . . TRBJ2-3 TRBV4-1
TGTGCCAGTAGCAGGGATGAAAACACTGAAGCTTTCTTT CASSRDENTEAFF . . TRBJ1-1 TRBV19
TGTGCCATCAGTAACCGGGACAGGGGAAACTACGAGCAGTACTTC CAISNRDRGNYEQYF TRBD1 . TRBJ2-7 TRBV10-3
TGTGCCAGCAGCTTAGTGGGGACTAGCAAGTTCGGAGACGAGCAGTACTTC CASSLVGTSKFGDEQYF TRBD2 . TRBJ2-7 TRBV7-6
TGTGCCAGCAGTTACGCAGGGGGCCAAATGAACACTGAAGCTTTCTTT CASSYAGGQMNTEAFF TRBD1 few TRBJ1-1 TRBV6-5
TGTGCCAGCAGTTACGTGGGGGGGGAGAACACCGGGGAGCTGTTTTTT CASSYVGGENTGELFF TRBD2 medium-sized TRBJ2-2 TRBV6-6
TGTGCCTGGAGTGTAGACAGGCATCCCTACAATGAGCAGTTCTTC CAWSVDRHPYNEQFF . . TRBJ2-1 TRBV30
TGTGCCAGCAGCGGTCCGGCAGGGTCCTCTGAAGCTTTCTTT CASSGPAGSSEAFF . . TRBJ1-1 TRBV16
TGTGCCAGCCGAATAGGCGGGCGGCAGATTTACGAGCAGTACTTC CASRIGGRQIYEQYF . . TRBJ2-7 TRBV6-1
TGCGCCAGCAGCTTGGAGGGGGGGTTCACTGAAGCTTTCTTT CASSLEGGFTEAFF . . TRBJ1-1 TRBV5-1
TGTGCCAGCAGCTTATACTACTTTCCCTACGAGCAGTACTTC CASSLYYFPYEQYF . . TRBJ2-7 TRBV7-6